This T cell receptor (beta chain) was sequenced for a study of T cells after yellow fever vaccination (dated by TCRdb to between 2018 and 2020). For the wider study: The SMART-Seq v4 Ultra Low Input RNA kit was used to prepare libraries from fractions with low cell numbers. Blood was drawn at multiple timepoints before and after primary and secondary immunization, with bulk PBMC replicates and cell subsets isolated. The cohort comprised two healthy male donors, one aged 18 to 30 and one aged 30 to 40 years. To follow T-cell clones before and after primary and booster YFV17D yellow fever vaccination, bulk TCR alpha and beta repertoires were sequenced over time. The paper's findings and limits, for the study overall: Only a couple of donors were included in the study, so the extent to which the findings can be generalized is limited. Compared with the primary T-cell response, the secondary T-cell response was faster but weaker, reaching its peak on day 5 rather than on day 15. Computational filtering was needed because FACS-sorted repertoires could contain abundant contaminating clonotypes from the bulk population. A small share of clonotypes occurred in both CD4 and CD8 compartments, likely arising from convergent recombination. After the booster, most clones that had expanded after primary vaccination were detected again (nearly 98% of CD4 and 70% to 90% of CD8), suggesting broad maintenance of memory.

The germline V gene provides CDR1 SGHTA and CDR2 FQGNSA. Reading from cysteine to phenylalanine, the CDR3 counts 15 amino acids. The sequence is cut down to CDR3 DNA, 45 bases in frame from base 1. V lost 5 bases and J lost 9 bases; the stretch between them is 20 bases long. Synthesis of TCR cDNA relied on 5'RACE template switching, a step that introduced a universal primer site along with unique molecular identifiers. cDNA synthesis was primed from both the TCR alpha and TCR beta constant segments. Library amplification used two PCR steps, and the second PCR step added sample barcodes and sequencing adapters. Sequencing of the libraries was done on either Illumina HiSeq 2500 (2x100 bp) or NovaSeq (2x150 bp). The paper's data handling went like this. Reads were demultiplexed and collapsed into UMI consensus sequences with MIGEC, and V(D)J alignment was performed with MiXCR. Vaccine-responding clonotypes were defined with edgeR using replicate PBMC samples, requiring FDR below 0.01 and a log2 fold change above 5 up to day 15. Each bulk clonotype was labeled CD4 or CD8 based on which sequenced repertoire, CD4 or CD8, contained the clonotype at higher abundance. TCRdb reprocessed the public reads (quality trimming at Q25 with fastp, clone calling with MiXCR) and kept in-frame beta chains. All rows with the same CDR3 protein become a single entry with the most common DNA and genes. The V and J calls come from TCRdb's annotation, not from the publication. This sample comprises roughly 340,000 distinct CDR3 sequences, about 9.5% of them detected only once. The top ten constitute about 20% of the sample.

On this clonotype itself: Its antigen remains undetermined. Base qualities are not at hand, and no much larger clone is one base apart.

What this sample's treatment or condition label stands for: live attenuated yellow fever vaccine strain. Two biological replicates of bulk PBMCs were collected at each blood-draw timepoint. A standard Ficoll-Paque protocol was used to isolate PBMCs from peripheral blood. TriZol was used to extract RNA from bulk PBMCs, from CD4 and CD8 fractions, and from dextramer-positive and dextramer-negative fractions. This receptor was taken from a man aged 18 to 30 who received the YFV17D yellow fever vaccine. Specimen: PBMCs, collected on the day of the first yellow fever vaccination. The V gene is TRBV7-2 and the J gene is TRBJ2-1, with the D gene call left open. The sequenced DNA: TGTGCCAGCAGCCCCCTGGTTTCGTCGCTTGGTGAGCAGTTCTTC. The encoded protein is CASSPLVSSLGEQFF. Extended through the reference TRBV7-2 and TRBJ2-1 proteins, this CDR3 yields the full variable domain: GAGVSQSPSNKVTEKGKDVELRCDPISGHTALYWYRQSLGQGLEFLIYFQGNSAPDKSGLPSDRFSAERTGGSVSTLTIQRTQQEDSAVYLCASSPLVSSLGEQFFGPGTRLTVL.